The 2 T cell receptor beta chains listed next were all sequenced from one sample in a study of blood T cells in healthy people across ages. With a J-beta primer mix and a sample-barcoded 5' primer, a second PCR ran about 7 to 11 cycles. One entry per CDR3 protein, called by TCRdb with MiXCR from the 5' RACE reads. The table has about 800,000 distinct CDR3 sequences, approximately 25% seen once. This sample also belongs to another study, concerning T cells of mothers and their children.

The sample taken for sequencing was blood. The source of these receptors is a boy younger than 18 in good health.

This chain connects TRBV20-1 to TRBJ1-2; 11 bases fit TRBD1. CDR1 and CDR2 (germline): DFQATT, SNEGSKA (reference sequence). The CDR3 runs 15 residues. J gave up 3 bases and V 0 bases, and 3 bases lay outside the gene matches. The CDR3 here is CSARDWDRGDYGYTF. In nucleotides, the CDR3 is TGCAGTGCTAGAGATTGGGACAGGGGGGACTATGGCTACACCTTC.

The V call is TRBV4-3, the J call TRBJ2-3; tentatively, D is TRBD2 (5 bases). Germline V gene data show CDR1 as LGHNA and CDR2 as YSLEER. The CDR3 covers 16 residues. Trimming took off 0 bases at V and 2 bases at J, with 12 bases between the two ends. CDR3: CASSQEWGAYTDTQYF. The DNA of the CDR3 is TGCGCCAGCAGCCAAGAGTGGGGAGCCTACACAGATACGCAGTATTTT.